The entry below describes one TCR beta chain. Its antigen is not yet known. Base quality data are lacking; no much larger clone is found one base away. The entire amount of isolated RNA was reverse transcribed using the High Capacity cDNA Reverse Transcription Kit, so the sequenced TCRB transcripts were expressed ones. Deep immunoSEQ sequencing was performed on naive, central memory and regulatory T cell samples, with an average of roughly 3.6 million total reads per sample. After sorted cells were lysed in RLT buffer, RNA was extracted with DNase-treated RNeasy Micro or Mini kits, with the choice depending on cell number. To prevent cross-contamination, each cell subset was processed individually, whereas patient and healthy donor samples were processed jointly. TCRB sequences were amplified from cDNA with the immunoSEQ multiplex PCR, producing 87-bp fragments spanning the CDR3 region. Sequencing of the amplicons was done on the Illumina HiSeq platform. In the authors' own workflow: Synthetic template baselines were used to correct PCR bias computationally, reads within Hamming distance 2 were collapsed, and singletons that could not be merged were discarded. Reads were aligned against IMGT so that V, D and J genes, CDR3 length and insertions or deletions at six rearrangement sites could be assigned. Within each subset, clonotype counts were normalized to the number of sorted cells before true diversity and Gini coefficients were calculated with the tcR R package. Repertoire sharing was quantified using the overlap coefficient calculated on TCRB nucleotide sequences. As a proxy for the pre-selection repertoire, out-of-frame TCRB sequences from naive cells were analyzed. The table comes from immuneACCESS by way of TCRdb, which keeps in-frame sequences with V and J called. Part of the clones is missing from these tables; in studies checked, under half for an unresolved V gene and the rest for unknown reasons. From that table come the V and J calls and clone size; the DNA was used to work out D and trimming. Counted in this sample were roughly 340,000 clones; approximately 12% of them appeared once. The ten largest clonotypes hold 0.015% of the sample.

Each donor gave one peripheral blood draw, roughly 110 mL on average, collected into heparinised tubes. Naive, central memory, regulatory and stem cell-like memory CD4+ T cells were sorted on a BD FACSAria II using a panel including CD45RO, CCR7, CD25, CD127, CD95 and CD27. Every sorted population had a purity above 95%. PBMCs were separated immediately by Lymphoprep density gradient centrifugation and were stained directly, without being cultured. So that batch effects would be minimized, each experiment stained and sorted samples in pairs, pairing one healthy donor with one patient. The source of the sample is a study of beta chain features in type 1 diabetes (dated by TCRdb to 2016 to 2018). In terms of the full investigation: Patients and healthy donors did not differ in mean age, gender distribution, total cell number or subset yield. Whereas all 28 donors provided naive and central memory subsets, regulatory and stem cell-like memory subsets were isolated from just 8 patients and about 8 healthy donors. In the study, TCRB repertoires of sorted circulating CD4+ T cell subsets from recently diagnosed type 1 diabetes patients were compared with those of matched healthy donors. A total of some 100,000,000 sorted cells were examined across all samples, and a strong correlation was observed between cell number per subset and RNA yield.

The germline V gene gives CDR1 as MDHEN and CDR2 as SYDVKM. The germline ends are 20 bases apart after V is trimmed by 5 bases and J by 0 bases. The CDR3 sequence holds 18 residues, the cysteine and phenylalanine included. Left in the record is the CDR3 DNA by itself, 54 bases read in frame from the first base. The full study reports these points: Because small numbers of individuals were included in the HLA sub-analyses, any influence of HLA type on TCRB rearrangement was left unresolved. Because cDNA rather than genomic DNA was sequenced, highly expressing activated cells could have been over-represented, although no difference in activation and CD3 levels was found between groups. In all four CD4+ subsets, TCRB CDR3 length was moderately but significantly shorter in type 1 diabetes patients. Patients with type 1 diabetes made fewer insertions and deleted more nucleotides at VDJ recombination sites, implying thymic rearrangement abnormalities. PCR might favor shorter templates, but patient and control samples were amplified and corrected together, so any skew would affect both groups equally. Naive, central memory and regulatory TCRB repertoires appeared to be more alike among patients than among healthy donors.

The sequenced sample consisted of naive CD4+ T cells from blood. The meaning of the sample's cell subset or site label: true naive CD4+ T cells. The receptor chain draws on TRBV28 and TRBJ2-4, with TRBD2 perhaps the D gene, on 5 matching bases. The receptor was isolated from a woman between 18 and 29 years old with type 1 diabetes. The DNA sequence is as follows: TGTGCCAGCAGTCCCCCCCGGGGAAGCCCAATAGCCAAAAACATTCAGTACTTC. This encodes CASSPPRGSPIAKNIQYF.